The entry below gives a single TCR beta chain sequence along with its context. What it binds is not known. The data belong to a study of graft-versus-host responses after intestinal transplantation. Findings of the study overall: GvH clones appeared in recipient marrow, some first in ileum or blood.

Sequencing used immunoSEQ multiplex PCR; TCRdb keeps in-frame clones, though not all of them. The table records roughly 77,000 clones, 80% to 90% of them present only once. Germline assignment: CDR1 MDHEN and CDR2 SYDVKM. The CDR3 has 15 residues. V lost 7 bases and J lost 6, with 19 bases in between. This sequence originates from a human donor who received an intestinal transplant. Source: unstimulated CD8+ T cells sorted from spleen or lymph node cells, taken before intestinal transplant. The chain joins TRBV28 to TRBJ1-5, with D possibly being TRBD1 (6 bases). For the CDR3, the DNA is TGTGCCAGCACCCCGACAGGAGAAATTGGTCAGCCCCAGCATTTT. Its protein product is CASTPTGEIGQPQHF. Variable domain in full (rest from reference TRBV28 and TRBJ1-5): DVKVTQSSRYLVKRTGEKVFLECVQDMDHENMFWYRQDPGLGLRLIYFSYDVKMKEKGDIPEGYSVSREKKERFSLILESASTNQTSMYLCASTPTGEIGQPQHFGDGTRLSIL.